Given below is one TCR beta chain in context. Its target is unknown. Being one base from a much bigger clone, this may be a read error. This CDR3 contains 15 residues. Germline V gene data show CDR1 as MNHEY and CDR2 as SVGAGI. Genomic DNA provided the template from which TCR beta VDJ and CDR3 profiles were obtained. Each CDR3 protein gets one entry after TCRdb re-called the reads with MiXCR. The table lists 200,000 to 250,000 distinct CDR3 sequences, approximately 65% of them singletons, with under 60% in the top ten. The sample is drawn from a study of CD8+CD57+ T cells in acquired aplastic anemia. For the study at large: The study obtained an average of 3.2 ug of DNA from sorted CD4+ and CD8+ cells. Study results and limitations: Researchers reported that CD8+ Simpson's diversity was not significantly different in patients versus controls.

It was patients with CD8+CD57+ cell expansion by flow cytometry who were chosen for sequencing. Each patient gave a blood sample that was collected before any therapy had been received. Input material: sorted CD4+, CD8+, or CD8+CD57+ T cells (not recorded which) from PBMCs. The source is a human donor with aplastic anemia. The chain has TRBV6-5 and TRBJ2-3; TRBD1 matches 10 bases. The CDR3 DNA sequence: TGTGCCAGCAGTTACCTGACAGGGGGCGCAGATACGCGGTATTTT. Translation gives CASSYLTGGADTRYF.